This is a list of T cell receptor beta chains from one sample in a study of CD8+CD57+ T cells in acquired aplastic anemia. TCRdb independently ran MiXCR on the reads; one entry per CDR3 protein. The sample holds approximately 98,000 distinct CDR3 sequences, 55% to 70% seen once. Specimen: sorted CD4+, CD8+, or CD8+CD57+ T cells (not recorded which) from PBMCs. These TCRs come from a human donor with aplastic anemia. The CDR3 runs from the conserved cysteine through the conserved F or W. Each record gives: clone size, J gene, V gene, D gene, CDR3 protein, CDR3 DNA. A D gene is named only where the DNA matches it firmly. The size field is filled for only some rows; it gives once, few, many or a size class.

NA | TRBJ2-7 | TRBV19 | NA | CASSTGAPYEQYF | TGTGCCAGTAGTACCGGGGCTCCCTATGAGCAGTACTTC
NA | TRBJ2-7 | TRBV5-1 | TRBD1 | CASSPNRGYEQYF | TGCGCCAGCAGCCCAAACAGGGGCTACGAGCAGTACTTC
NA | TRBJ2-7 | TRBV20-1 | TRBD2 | CSARDLAGDWAPDNEQYF | TGCAGTGCTAGAGATCTAGCGGGAGATTGGGCGCCAGACAACGAGCAGTACTTC
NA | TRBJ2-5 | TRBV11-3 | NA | CASSPDTGQETQYF | TGTGCCAGCAGCCCCGACACCGGACAAGAGACCCAGTACTTC
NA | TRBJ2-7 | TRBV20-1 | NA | CSAGDRHNSYEQYF | TGCAGTGCTGGAGACAGGCATAACTCCTACGAGCAGTACTTC
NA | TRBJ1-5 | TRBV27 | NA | CASSLAGDNQPRHF | TGTGCCAGCAGTTTAGCAGGGGACAATCAGCCCCGGCATTTC
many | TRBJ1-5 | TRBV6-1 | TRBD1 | CASSEGQGSEPQHF | TGTGCCAGCAGTGAAGGACAGGGGAGTGAGCCCCAGCATTTT
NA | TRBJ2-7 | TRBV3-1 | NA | CASSRRDSGWEQYF | TGTGCCAGCAGCCGTCGGGACTCCGGCTGGGAGCAGTACTTC
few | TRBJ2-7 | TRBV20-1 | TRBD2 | CSASALGGGLDEQYF | TGCAGTGCTAGCGCCCTGGGGGGGGGACTAGACGAGCAGTACTTC
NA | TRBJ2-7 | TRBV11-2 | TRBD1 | CASSLGFRQGFISVLYEQYF | TGTGCCAGCAGCTTAGGTTTCAGACAGGGGTTTATCTCCGTATTGTACGAGCAGTACTTC
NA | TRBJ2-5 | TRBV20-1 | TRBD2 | CSAAGGRETQYF | TGCAGTGCTGCGGGGGGCAGAGAGACCCAGTACTTC
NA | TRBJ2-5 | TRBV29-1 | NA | CSVIAGYQETQYF | TGCAGCGTTATAGCAGGCTACCAAGAGACCCAGTACTTC
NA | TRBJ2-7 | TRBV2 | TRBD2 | CASRTSGGLQYF | TGTGCCAGCAGGACTAGCGGGGGCTTGCAGTACTTC
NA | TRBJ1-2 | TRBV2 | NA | CASSEALATVGYTF | TGTGCCAGCAGTGAAGCGCTTGCGACTGTTGGCTACACCTTC
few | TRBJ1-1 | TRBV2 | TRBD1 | CASSGTSGQTMNTEAFF | TGTGCCAGCAGTGGCACTTCGGGACAGACGATGAACACTGAAGCTTTCTTT
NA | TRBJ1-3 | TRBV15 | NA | CATSRDLGPSGNTIYF | TGTGCCACCAGCAGAGATTTGGGACCCTCTGGAAACACCATATATTTT
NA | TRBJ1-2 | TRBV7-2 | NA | CASSSLGGDNYGYTF | TGTGCCAGCAGCTCCCTTGGGGGGGACAACTATGGCTACACCTTC
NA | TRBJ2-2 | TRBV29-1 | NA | CSVAIAANTGELFF | TGCAGCGTAGCGATAGCGGCAAACACCGGGGAGCTGTTTTTT
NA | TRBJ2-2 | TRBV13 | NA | CASSDGQTNTGELFF | TGTGCCAGTTCCGACGGACAGACGAACACCGGGGAGCTGTTTTTT
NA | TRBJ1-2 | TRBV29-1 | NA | CSVEGRTTTYGYTF | TGCAGCGTTGAAGGGCGGACTACTACATATGGCTACACCTTC
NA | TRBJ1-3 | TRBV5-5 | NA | CASSVEWSGNTIYF | TGTGCCAGCAGCGTAGAGTGGAGTGGAAACACCATATATTTT
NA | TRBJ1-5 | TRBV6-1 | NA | CASSHPKQGGGNQPQHF | TGTGCCAGCAGCCATCCTAAACAGGGCGGCGGCAATCAGCCCCAGCATTTT
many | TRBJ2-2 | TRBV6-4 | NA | CASSGKGTGELFF | TGTGCCAGCAGTGGTAAGGGGACCGGGGAGCTGTTTTTT
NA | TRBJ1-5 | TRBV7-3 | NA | CASSLTSGQPQHF | TGTGCCAGCAGCTTAACATCTGGTCAGCCCCAGCATTTT
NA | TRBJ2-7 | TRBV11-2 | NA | CASSLDPGYEQYF | TGTGCCAGCAGCTTAGATCCGGGCTACGAGCAGTACTTC
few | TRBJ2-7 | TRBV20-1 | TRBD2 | CSARASGRGEQYF | TGCAGTGCTAGGGCGAGCGGGAGAGGCGAGCAGTACTTC
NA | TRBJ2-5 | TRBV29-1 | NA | CSVGVLEGSQYF | TGCAGCGTTGGGGTCCTTGAGGGGTCCCAGTACTTC
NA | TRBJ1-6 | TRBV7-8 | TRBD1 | CASSPGGNSPLHF | TGTGCCAGCAGCCCAGGGGGTAATTCACCCCTCCACTTT
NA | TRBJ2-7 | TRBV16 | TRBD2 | CASSQSSGGAYEQYF | TGTGCCAGCAGCCAATCTAGCGGGGGGGCATACGAGCAGTACTTC
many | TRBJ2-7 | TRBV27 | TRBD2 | CASRPTSGRGEQYF | TGTGCCAGCAGACCGACTAGCGGGAGAGGCGAGCAGTACTTC
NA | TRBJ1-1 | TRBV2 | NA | CASSDLLGRTEAFF | TGTGCCAGCAGTGACCTCTTGGGGAGGACTGAAGCTTTCTTT
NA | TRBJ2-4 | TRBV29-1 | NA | CSVEQAENIQYF | TGCAGCGTTGAACAGGCAGAAAACATTCAGTACTTC
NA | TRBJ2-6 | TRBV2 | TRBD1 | CASSGQGTGANVLTF | TGTGCCAGCAGCGGACAGGGAACTGGGGCCAACGTCCTGACTTTC
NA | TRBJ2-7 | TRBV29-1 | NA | CSVGGPGQTYEQYF | TGCAGCGTTGGGGGCCCGGGACAAACTTACGAGCAGTACTTC
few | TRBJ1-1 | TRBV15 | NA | CATSRDGELSTEAFF | TGTGCCACCAGCAGAGATGGCGAACTGAGCACTGAAGCTTTCTTT
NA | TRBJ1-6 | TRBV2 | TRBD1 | CASSEWDRGSLHF | TGTGCCAGCAGTGAATGGGACAGGGGGTCCCTCCACTTT
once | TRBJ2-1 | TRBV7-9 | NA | CASSSGARQFF | TGTGCCAGCAGCTCAGGGGCACGCCAGTTCTTC
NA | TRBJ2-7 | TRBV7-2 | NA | CASSPGLGYEQYF | TGTGCCAGCAGCCCCGGTCTAGGCTACGAGCAGTACTTC
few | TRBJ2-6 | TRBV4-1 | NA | CASSRDSGANVLTF | TGCGCCAGCAGCCGAGACTCTGGGGCCAACGTCCTGACTTTC
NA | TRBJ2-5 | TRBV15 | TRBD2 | CATSVTSGQETQYF | TGTGCCACCAGCGTGACTAGCGGGCAAGAGACCCAGTACTTC